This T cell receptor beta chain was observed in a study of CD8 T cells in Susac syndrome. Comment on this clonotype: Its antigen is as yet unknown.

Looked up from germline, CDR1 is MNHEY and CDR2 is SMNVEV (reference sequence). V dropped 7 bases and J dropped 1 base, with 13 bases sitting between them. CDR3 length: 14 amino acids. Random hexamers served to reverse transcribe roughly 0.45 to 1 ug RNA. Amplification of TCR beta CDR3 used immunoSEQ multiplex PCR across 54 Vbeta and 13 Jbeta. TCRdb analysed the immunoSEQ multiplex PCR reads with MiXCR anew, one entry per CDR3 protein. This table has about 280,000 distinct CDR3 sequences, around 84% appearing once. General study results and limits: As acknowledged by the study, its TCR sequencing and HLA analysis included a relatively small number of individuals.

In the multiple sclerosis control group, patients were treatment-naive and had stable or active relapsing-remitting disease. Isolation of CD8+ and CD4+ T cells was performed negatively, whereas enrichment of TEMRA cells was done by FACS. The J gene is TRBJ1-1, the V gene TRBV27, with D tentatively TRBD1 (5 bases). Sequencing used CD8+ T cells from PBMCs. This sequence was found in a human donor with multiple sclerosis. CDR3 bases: TGTGCCAGCAAGGGGCCAAAGGGGAACACTGAAGCTTTCTTT. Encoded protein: CASKGPKGNTEAFF.